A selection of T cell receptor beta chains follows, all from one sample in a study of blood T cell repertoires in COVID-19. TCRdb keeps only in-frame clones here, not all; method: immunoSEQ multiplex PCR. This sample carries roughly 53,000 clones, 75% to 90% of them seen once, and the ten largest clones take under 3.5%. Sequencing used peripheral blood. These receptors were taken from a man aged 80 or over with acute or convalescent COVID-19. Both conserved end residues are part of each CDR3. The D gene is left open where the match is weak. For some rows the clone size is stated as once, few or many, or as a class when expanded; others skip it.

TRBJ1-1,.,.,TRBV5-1,TGCGCCAGCAGCTCGACGAGCGCGGGCGGAGATATTGAAGCTTTCTTT,CASSSTSAGGDIEAFF
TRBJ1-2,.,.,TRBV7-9,TGTGCCAGCAGCTTTTCAGCTAACTATGGCTACACCTTC,CASSFSANYGYTF
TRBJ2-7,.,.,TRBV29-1,TGCAGCGTTGATAAGAGCGCGGGGTCCTACGAGCAGTACTTC,CSVDKSAGSYEQYF
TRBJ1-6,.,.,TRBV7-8,TGTGCCAGCAGCTTTGACACTCACCTCCACTTT,CASSFDTHLHF
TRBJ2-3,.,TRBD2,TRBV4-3,TGCGCCAGCAGCCAAAGGAGCGGGGGGGCGGGAGATACGCAGTATTTT,CASSQRSGGAGDTQYF
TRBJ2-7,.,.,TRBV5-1,TGCGCCAGCAGCTTGGCTACTTCTTCCTACGAGCAGTACTTC,CASSLATSSYEQYF
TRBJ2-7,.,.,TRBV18,TGTGCCAGCTCACCGACCGAGCAACTCGGGTACGAGCAGTACTTC,CASSPTEQLGYEQYF
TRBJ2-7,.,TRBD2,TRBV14,TGTGCCAGCAGCCAAGCGGGACTAGCGGGGGTCTACGAGCAGTACTTC,CASSQAGLAGVYEQYF
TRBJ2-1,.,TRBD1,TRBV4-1,TGCGCCAGCAGCCAAGAAGGGACAGGGTACAATGAGCAGTTCTTC,CASSQEGTGYNEQFF
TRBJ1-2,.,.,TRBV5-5,TGTGCCAGCAGCTTGGAATGGGCAGGAGGGGGCTACACCTTC,CASSLEWAGGGYTF
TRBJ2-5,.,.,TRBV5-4,TGTGCCAGCAGCCCGGGACTCCAAGAGACCCAGTACTTC,CASSPGLQETQYF
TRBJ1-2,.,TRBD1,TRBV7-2,TGTGCCAGCAGCTTAGGACGGACAGGCCATCAATATGGCTACACCTTC,CASSLGRTGHQYGYTF
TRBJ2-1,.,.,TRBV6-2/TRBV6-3,TGTGCCAGCAGTTACGCAAACAGGGATTCCTCCTACAATGAGCAGTTCTTC,CASSYANRDSSYNEQFF
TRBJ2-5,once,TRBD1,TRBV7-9,TGTGCCAGCAGCTCCGGGACAGGGAGTGAGACCCAGTACTTC,CASSSGTGSETQYF
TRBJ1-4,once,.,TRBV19,TGTGCCAGTAGTGCCCAGGGGGAAAAACTGTTTTTT,CASSAQGEKLFF
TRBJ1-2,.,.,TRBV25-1,TGTGCCAGCAGGTTGGCATATTATGGCTACACCTTC,CASRLAYYGYTF
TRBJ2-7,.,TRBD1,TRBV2,TGTGCCAGCAGGGATGGGACAGGAGATATCTCTTGGGAGCAGTACTTC,CASRDGTGDISWEQYF
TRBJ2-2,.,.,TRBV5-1,TGCGCCAGCAGTTGGGCAGGGACCGGGGAGCTGTTTTTT,CASSWAGTGELFF